The sequence of this T cell receptor beta chain was determined in a study of shared clonotypes between healthy human individuals. Regarding the study as a whole: Researchers found naive subsets generally carried larger estimated richness than memory subsets.

Germline assignment: CDR1 SGHTA and CDR2 FQGTGA. CDR3 size: 14 residues. V shed 8 bases, J shed 0 bases, and the junction held 3 bases outside the gene matches. Worth noting for this clone: Its target is unknown.

At the deep level, the assay was run. Data came from immunoSEQ multiplex PCR; TCRdb stores just in-frame clones and leaves some out. The top ten clones hold about 0.38% of a sample with about 2.4 million clones, approximately 93% of them seen once. Sequencing used naive CD4+ T cells from PBMCs. Subset described: CD45RA+ positively selected. The V call is TRBV7-3, the J call TRBJ2-1; 8 positions match TRBD1. This TCR was recovered from a man younger than 35 in good health. Some clones in this sample may be carry-over from other donors' samples. CDR3 region: CASGGQGSYNEQFF. CDR3 sequence (DNA): TGTGCCAGCGGAGGACAGGGCTCCTACAATGAGCAGTTCTTC.